There are many counts of the clone carrying this T cell receptor (beta chain). Antigen: not known. The CDR3 runs to 16 residues. The germline V gene has CDR1 MDHEN and CDR2 SYDVKM. With 3 bases removed from V and 0 bases from J, the gap between germline ends came to 12 bases. Study conclusions and caveats: The larger-cohort validation was restricted to a single TCR beta V-J rearrangement rather than whole repertoires. Tumor-infiltrating Treg TCR alpha and beta sequences overlapped most with tumor naive CD4+ T cells, then blood naive. Tumor memory CD4+ T cell TCR gene usage clustered with blood and lymph node memory CD4+ cells and lymph node naive CD4+ cells.

TCRdb reanalysed the 5' RACE reads using MiXCR and keeps one entry per CDR3 protein. The table includes 35,000 to 55,000 distinct CDR3 sequences, more than 20% detected once. Treg sorting used a CD4+CD25+CD127-/low gate. This receptor was taken from a female donor with breast cancer. The sequencing input was Tregs sorted from a lymph node. V gene TRBV28 combines with J gene TRBJ1-3; D gene ambiguous. This CDR3 is CASSFRVGGSGNTIYF. CDR3 DNA sequence: TGTGCCAGCAGTTTCCGCGTCGGAGGCTCTGGAAACACCATATATTTT. The full variable domain, with the rest looked up from reference TRBV28 and TRBJ1-3, is DVKVTQSSRYLVKRTGEKVFLECVQDMDHENMFWYRQDPGLGLRLIYFSYDVKMKEKGDIPEGYSVSREKKERFSLILESASTNQTSMYLCASSFRVGGSGNTIYFGEGSWLTVV.